Presented here are 8 T cell receptor beta chains from one specimen sequenced in a study of shared T cell receptors in the human thymus. Assay used: immunoSEQ multiplex PCR; TCRdb lists only in-frame clones, some missing. The repertoire consists of 640,000 or so clones, with more than 70% occurring once and the leading ten covering 0.0094%. These data also formed part of another study, on human thymus T cells.

The specimen was thymocytes. These receptors came from a boy under three years old with a congenital heart defect.

The V and J genes are TRBV5-1 and TRBJ1-1; 7 bases match TRBD1. The CDR3 is 15 amino acids. The junction had 3 bases not matched to a gene; V was cut back by 1 base and J by 0 bases. Germline CDR1 and CDR2: SGHRS and YFSETQ. CDR3 sequence reads: CASSLTGVMNTEAFF. CDR3 DNA sequence: TGCGCCAGCAGCTTGACAGGGGTCATGAACACTGAAGCTTTCTTT.

The chain is built from TRBV15 and TRBJ1-1; D gene ambiguous. Germline CDR1 is LNHNV and CDR2 is YYDKDF (reference sequence). CDR3 length equals 13 residues. The V end lost 0 bases, the J end lost 8 bases, and 10 bases lay between the germline ends. The DNA of the CDR3 is TGTGCCACCAGCAGAGATTCGGGAATCGAAGCTTTCTTT. This codes for CATSRDSGIEAFF.

The CDR3 protein is CASSPRTGWNQPQHF. The CDR3 DNA reads as TGTGCCAGCAGTCCGAGGACAGGGTGGAATCAGCCCCAGCATTTT. The chain has TRBV2 and TRBJ1-5; TRBD1 aligns across 8 bases. Trimming took 5 bases from V and 4 from J; bases not matched to a gene: 7. CDR1 SNHLY and CDR2 FYNNEI come from the germline V gene. The CDR3 extends over 15 amino acids.

This chain connects TRBV13 to TRBJ2-2; TRBD1 agrees at 7 bases. V lost 3 bases to trimming and J lost 2 bases; unmatched junction nucleotides: 12. This CDR3 is 18 amino acids long. CDR1 is PRHDT and CDR2 is FYEKMQ in the germline V gene (reference sequence). In DNA form, the CDR3 reads TGTGCCAGCAGCTTCGTCGGATGGGCAGGGGGAAACACCGGGGAGCTGTTTTTT. It specifies CASSFVGWAGGNTGELFF.

V and J are TRBV18 and TRBJ2-3; D gene uncertain. CDR1 is KGHSH, CDR2 LQKENI, per germline. This CDR3 comprises 14 residues. Trimming stripped 2 bases from V and 0 bases from J, with 6 bases between. CDR3 loop: CASSPRASTDTQYF. In nucleotides, the CDR3 is TGTGCCAGCTCACCAAGAGCTAGCACAGATACGCAGTATTTT.

This chain links TRBV28 with TRBJ1-2, with D tentatively TRBD1 (6 bases). The germline CDR1 and CDR2 sequences are MDHEN and SYDVKM. Trimming took 3 bases from V and 7 from J, leaving 18 bases between them. The CDR3 runs to 15 residues. The DNA of the CDR3 is TGTGCCAGCAGTTTCAAAGGGGGAGGGGCGGGTGGCTACACCTTC. Translating gives CASSFKGGGAGGYTF.

The chain combines TRBV5-1 with TRBJ2-3, with 10 bases fitting TRBD2. V lost 1 base to trimming and J lost 6 bases; unmatched junction nucleotides: 8. Per germline, CDR1 SGHRS and CDR2 YFSETQ. The CDR3 is 16 residues long. CDR3 residues: CASSLRSGRAADTQYF. The CDR3 DNA reads TGCGCCAGCAGCTTGAGAAGCGGGAGGGCCGCGGATACGCAGTATTTT.

The chain employs TRBV27 and TRBJ1-1, with 7 bases matching TRBD1. The length of the CDR3 is 14 residues. CDR1 is MNHEY and CDR2 is SMNVEV in the germline V gene (reference sequence). V shed 8 bases, J shed 3 bases, and the junction held 9 bases outside the gene matches. The CDR3, as DNA: TGTGCCAGCGGGGAAACCAGGGGGTACACTGAAGCTTTCTTT. This translates into CASGETRGYTEAFF.